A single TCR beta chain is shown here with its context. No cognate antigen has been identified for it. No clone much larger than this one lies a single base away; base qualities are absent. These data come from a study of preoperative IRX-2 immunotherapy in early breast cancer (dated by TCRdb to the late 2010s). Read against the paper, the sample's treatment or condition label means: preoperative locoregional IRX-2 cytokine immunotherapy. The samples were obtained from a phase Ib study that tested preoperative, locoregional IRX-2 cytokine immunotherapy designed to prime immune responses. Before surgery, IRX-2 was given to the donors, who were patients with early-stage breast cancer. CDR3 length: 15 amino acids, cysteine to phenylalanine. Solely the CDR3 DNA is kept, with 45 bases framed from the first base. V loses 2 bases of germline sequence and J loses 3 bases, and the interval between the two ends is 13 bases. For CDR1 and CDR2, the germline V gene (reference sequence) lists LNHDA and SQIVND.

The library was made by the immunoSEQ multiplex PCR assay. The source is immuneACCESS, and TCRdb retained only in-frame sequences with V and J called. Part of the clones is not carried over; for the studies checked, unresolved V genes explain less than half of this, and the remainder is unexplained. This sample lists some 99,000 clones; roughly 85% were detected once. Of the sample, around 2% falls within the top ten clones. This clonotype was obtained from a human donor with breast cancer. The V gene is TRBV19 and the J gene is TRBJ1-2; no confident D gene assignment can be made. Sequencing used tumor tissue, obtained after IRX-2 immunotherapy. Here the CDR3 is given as CASSIIDTRYYGYTF. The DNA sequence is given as TGTGCCAGTAGTATAATCGACACCCGCTACTATGGCTACACCTTC.